The 25 T cell receptor beta chains in this list originate from one sample, sequenced in a study of esophageal squamous cell carcinoma under preoperative chemotherapy. Stated time point: before preoperative PTX-NDP chemotherapy. TCRdb recomputed calls from the PCR reads with MiXCR, one row per CDR3 protein. The sample includes more than 9,500 distinct CDR3 sequences, roughly 50% seen only once; the top ten take around 15%. Sampling was carried out from a patient given preoperative chemotherapy. The receptor set was obtained from a human donor with esophageal squamous cell carcinoma. The donor label of this sample is uncertain.

This chain links TRBV25-1 with TRBJ2-1, with D perhaps assigned TRBD1 or TRBD2 (6 bases each). Trimming took 3 bases from V and 13 from J, leaving 22 bases between them. The CDR3 length is 15 residues. Germline V gives CDR1 MGHDK, CDR2 SYGVNS. CDR3 protein: CASSDPRGAGETQFF. In DNA, the CDR3 is TGTGCCAGCAGTGATCCTAGGGGGGCCGGAGAGACCCAGTTCTTC.

The chain employs TRBV6-1 and TRBJ2-1, with TRBD2 identical over 14 bases. V gave up 4 bases and J gave up 7 bases; unmatched junction bases: 3. Germline assignment: CDR1 MNHNS and CDR2 SASEGT. The CDR3 extends over 15 amino acids. CDR3 in DNA: TGTGCCAGCAGTGGGGGACTAGCGGGGGCAAATGAGCAGTTCTTC. Translating gives CASSGGLAGANEQFF.

Regarding this clonotype: It may be a read error: a sequence one base away is much more abundant. This chain joins TRBV12-3 or TRBV12-4 and TRBJ2-1; tentative D call: TRBD1 (6 bases). The ends were cut back, 4 bases at V and 0 bases at J, with 10 bases in the middle. The CDR3 covers 15 residues. As DNA, the CDR3 is TGTGCCAGCAGTTCTAGCAGGGGCTCCTACAATGAGCAGTTCTTC. It is translated as CASSSSRGSYNEQFF.

Relative to its sample, this clonotype is medium-sized. The chain's CDR3 is CASSYSTGGTYEQFF. CDR3 nucleotide sequence: TGTGCCAGCAGTTACTCGACAGGGGGGACCTACGAGCAGTTCTTC. The chain carries TRBV6-5 and TRBJ2-1; TRBD1 matches at 9 bases. V was clipped by 0 bases and J by 10 bases; unmatched bases: 7. The CDR3 has 15 residues. Looked up from germline, CDR1 is MNHEY and CDR2 is SVGAGI.

The chain joins TRBV12-3 or TRBV12-4 to TRBJ2-1; D gene uncertain. The DNA end favors TRBJ2-5, so the J call may be wrong. This CDR3 spans 11 amino acids. This CDR3 reads CASSWGETQYF. CDR3 in DNA: TGTGCCAGCAGTTGGGGAGAGACCCAGTACTTC.

V gene TRBV6-5 combines with J gene TRBJ2-5; 9 bases fit TRBD1. The J call is in doubt because the DNA end fits TRBJ2-3 better. This CDR3 region has 16 residues. Germline values: CDR1 MNHEY, CDR2 SVGAGI. CDR3 nucleotide sequence: TGTGCCAGCAGTTCCCATCGGACAGGGGCGAGAGATACGCAGTATTTT. Encoded protein: CASSSHRTGARDTQYF.

A remark on this clonotype: A junction boundary mismatches the germline segment, possibly from a read error. The chain recombines TRBV6-1 with TRBJ2-5; possible D gene TRBD1, 6 bases. CDR3 length: 14 amino acids. CDR1 and CDR2 (germline): MNHNS, SASEGT. CDR3 amino acids: CASSGGRDQETQYF. In DNA, the CDR3 is TGTGCGAGCAGTGGGGGCCGAGACCAAGAGACCCAGTACTTC.

This clonotype was found a few times. The chain carries TRBV7-2 and TRBJ1-1; D unclear. Per the germline V gene, CDR1 is SGHTA and CDR2 is FQGNSA. V was clipped by 5 bases and J by 9 bases, with 10 bases between them. This CDR3 comprises 11 residues. Written as DNA, the CDR3 is TGTGCCAGCAGCCCAGACTCCCAAGCTTTCTTT. Encoded protein: CASSPDSQAFF. The variable domain in full, with the rest retrieved from reference TRBV7-2 and TRBJ1-1, is GAGVSQSPSNKVTEKGKDVELRCDPISGHTALYWYRQSLGQGLEFLIYFQGNSAPDKSGLPSDRFSAERTGGSVSTLTIQRTQQEDSAVYLCASSPDSQAFFGQGTRLTVV.

The chain links TRBV10-3 to TRBJ2-3; D not certain. The CDR3 has 13 amino acids. CDR1 is ENHRY, CDR2 SYGVKD, per germline. CDR3: CVIGAPHTDTQYF. The DNA of the CDR3 is TGTGTGATCGGAGCCCCCCACACAGATACGCAGTATTTT.

This clonotype was observed a few times. CDR3 loop: CASTRLAGMVTDTQYF. Written as DNA, the CDR3 is TGTGCCAGCACCAGACTAGCGGGAATGGTCACAGATACGCAGTATTTT. V gene TRBV6-1 combines with J gene TRBJ2-3; 11 nucleotides align to TRBD2. V shed 7 bases and J 2 bases; nucleotides not matched to a gene: 8. Per germline, CDR1 MNHNS and CDR2 SASEGT. This CDR3 contains 16 residues.

This clonotype counts as medium-sized. This sequence joins TRBV6-1 and TRBJ2-4, with D maybe TRBD2 (7 bases). Trimming took off 6 bases at V and 2 bases at J, with 17 bases between the two ends. The CDR3 length is 16 residues. Germline lookup yields CDR1 MNHNS and CDR2 SASEGT. Here the CDR3 reads CASSGGQENTKNIQYF. CDR3 bases: TGTGCCAGCAGCGGGGGGCAGGAAAATACCAAAAACATTCAGTACTTC.

This clonotype was counted many times. V is TRBV6-5 and J is TRBJ1-5, with 7 bases fitting TRBD1. Germline CDR1 and CDR2: MNHEY and SVGAGI. Losses at the gene ends were 2 bases for V and 6 bases for J; bases not matched to a gene: 1. The CDR3 is made up of 13 amino acids. CDR3 DNA sequence: TGTGCCAGCAGTTACGACAGGGCTCAGCCCCAGCATTTT. Translated: CASSYDRAQPQHF.

This chain links TRBV3-1 with TRBJ2-2; 7 bases fit TRBD1. CDR1 is LGHDT and CDR2 is YNNKEL in the germline V gene (reference sequence). J was trimmed by 6 bases and V by 4 bases; bases with no gene match: 2. This CDR3 is 13 amino acids long. CDR3 residues: CASSPQGAGELFF. The CDR3 DNA sequence: TGTGCCAGCAGCCCGCAGGGGGCCGGGGAGCTGTTTTTT.

The chain is built from TRBV6-1 and TRBJ2-3, with TRBD2 identical over 8 bases. This CDR3 has 15 residues. After removal of 3 bases from V and 1 base from J, the junction contained 3 bases not matched to a gene. The germline CDR1 and CDR2 sequences are MNHNS and SASEGT. This CDR3 is CASSDVGRGTDTQYF. The CDR3 region has the DNA TGTGCCAGCAGTGATGTCGGGAGGGGCACAGATACGCAGTATTTT.

The chain is built from TRBV6-1 and TRBJ1-1, with D possibly being TRBD2 (7 bases). The DNA end lines up better with TRBJ2-7; the J call may be wrong. Germline loops: CDR1 MNHNS, CDR2 SASEGT. CDR3 length: 15 amino acids. The CDR3 DNA sequence: TGTGCCAGCAGTGAAGTGTGGGGGGGCAGTTACGAGCAGTACTTC. Its translation is CASSEVWGGSYEQYF.

This chain connects TRBV7-8 to TRBJ2-7, with D perhaps TRBD1 (5 bases). The CDR3 totals 13 residues. V dropped 0 bases and J dropped 6 bases, with 9 bases sitting between them. Looked up from germline, CDR1 is SGHVS and CDR2 is FQNEAQ. The CDR3 reads CASSLARQGEQYF. The CDR3 bases are TGTGCCAGCAGCTTAGCGCGGCAGGGCGAGCAGTACTTC.

This clonotype was seen a few times. The chain carries TRBV7-7 and TRBJ2-2, with no clear D. The ends were cut back, 3 bases at V and 5 bases at J, with 7 bases in the middle. The CDR3 is 13 residues long. Germline-derived CDR1 and CDR2 are SSHAT and FNYEAQ (reference sequence). CDR3 protein: CASSFEETGELFF. The CDR3 bases are TGTGCCAGCAGCTTCGAAGAGACCGGGGAGCTGTTTTTT.

By share, this clonotype counts as medium-sized. The rearrangement uses TRBV6-1 and TRBJ2-1, with 9 bases lining up with TRBD2. V shed 3 bases and J 7 bases; nucleotides not matched to a gene: 4. Germline V gives CDR1 MNHNS, CDR2 SASEGT. The CDR3 contains 14 residues. CDR3 nucleotides: TGTGCCAGCAGTGAGGGAAGCGGGAGGAATGAGCAGTTCTTC. Its protein is CASSEGSGRNEQFF.

This clonotype was observed a handful of times. J is TRBJ2-1 and V is TRBV6-1; a weak D match, TRBD2 (5 bases). CDR1 is MNHNS, CDR2 SASEGT, per germline. With 6 bases removed from V and 3 bases from J, the gap between germline ends came to 6 bases. CDR3 length: 12 amino acids. CDR3 sequence (DNA): TGTGCCAGCAGGACTATCTACAATGAGCAGTTCTTC. Protein sequence: CASRTIYNEQFF.

As for this clonotype: It may be a read error: a sequence one base away is much more abundant. The chain carries TRBV6-1 and TRBJ2-1, with 7 bases identical to TRBD1. V lost 8 bases to trimming and J lost 10 bases; unmatched junction nucleotides: 11. CDR1 is MNHNS and CDR2 is SASEGT in the germline V gene. The CDR3 length is 13 residues. CDR3 coding DNA: TGTGCCAGCCATCCCGGGACAGCCTACGAGCAGTTCTTC. Translated: CASHPGTAYEQFF.

This clonotype was observed many times. Given the absence of the conserved phenylalanine or tryptophan at the CDR3 end, a read error is likely. V usage is TRBV7-6 and J usage is TRBJ2-1; 11 bases are shared with TRBD2. This CDR3 contains 15 residues. Germline CDR1 reads SGHVS; CDR2 reads FNYEAQ. V lost 1 base to trimming and J lost 7 bases; unmatched junction nucleotides: 3. The CDR3 coding sequence is TGTGCCAGCAGCTTAGGGACTAGCGGGCCTAATGAGCAGTTCTAC. It translates to CASSLGTSGPNEQFY.

The V and J genes are TRBV7-2 and TRBJ2-1; D is perhaps TRBD1 (6 bases). Trimming took off 6 bases at V and 8 bases at J, with 14 bases between the two ends. Germline V gives CDR1 SGHTA, CDR2 FQGNSA. The CDR3 covers 13 residues. In DNA form, the CDR3 reads TGTGCCAGCAGTACCTACAGGGCGGATGAGCAGTTCTTC. Amino acid sequence: CASSTYRADEQFF.

This clonotype was recorded a few times. The chain is built from TRBV7-9 and TRBJ1-1; 7 nucleotides agree with TRBD1. The CDR3 contains 12 residues. Germline CDR1 reads SEHNR; CDR2 reads FQNEAQ (reference sequence). V was clipped by 5 bases and J by 7 bases; unmatched bases: 4. CDR3 region: CASSETGFEAFF. CDR3 DNA sequence: TGTGCCAGCAGCGAGACAGGGTTTGAAGCTTTCTTT.

The chain employs TRBV6-1 and TRBJ2-3; no clear D. Trimming left V 1 base short and J 0 bases short, with 8 bases between. CDR3 length: 15 amino acids. Germline V CDR1 and CDR2: MNHNS, SASEGT. CDR3 bases: TGTGCCAGCAGTGAAGGTGGCCATAGCACAGATACGCAGTATTTT. Its protein product is CASSEGGHSTDTQYF.

V gene TRBV6-1 combines with J gene TRBJ2-2; 8 nucleotides align to TRBD1. The CDR3 loop spans 15 amino acids. V shed 9 bases and J 4 bases; nucleotides not matched to a gene: 10. Germline lookup yields CDR1 MNHNS and CDR2 SASEGT. The CDR3 spells CASIDRGSPTGELFF. The CDR3 region has the DNA TGTGCCAGTATCGACAGGGGAAGCCCCACCGGGGAGCTGTTTTTT.